The text below deals with one TCR beta chain. These data originate in a study of identical twins. MiXCR was run by TCRdb on the 5' RACE reads, yielding one entry per CDR3 protein. Among a few hundred thousand distinct CDR3 sequences, around a tenth were seen once, and the ten largest hold approximately 3%. The same specimen was also included in a second study, on yellow fever vaccine responses in identical twins.

Source material: PBMCs. This clonotype was sampled from a woman between 18 and 29 years old in good health.

CDR3 DNA sequence: TGTGCCAGCAGTCCACGGGTAGCGGAGAAGAAGGGAGAGACCCAGTACTTC. It specifies CASSPRVAEKKGETQYF. V is TRBV28 and J is TRBJ2-5; a possible D gene is TRBD2 (6 bases). The CDR3 runs 17 residues. The V end was cut by 5 bases, the J end by 4 bases, with 23 bases between. The germline gives CDR1 MDHEN, CDR2 SYDVKM.